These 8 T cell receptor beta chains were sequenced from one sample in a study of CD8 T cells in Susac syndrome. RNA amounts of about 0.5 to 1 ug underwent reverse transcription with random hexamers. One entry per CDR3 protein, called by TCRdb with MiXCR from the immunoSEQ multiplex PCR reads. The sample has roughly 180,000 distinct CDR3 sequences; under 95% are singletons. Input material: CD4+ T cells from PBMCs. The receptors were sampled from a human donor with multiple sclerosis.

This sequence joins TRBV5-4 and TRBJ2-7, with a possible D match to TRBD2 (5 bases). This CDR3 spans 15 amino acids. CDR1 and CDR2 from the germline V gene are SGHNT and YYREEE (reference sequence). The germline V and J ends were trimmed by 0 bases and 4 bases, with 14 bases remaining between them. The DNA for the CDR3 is TGTGCCAGCAGCTTGGACGTTTTGGGGAGTTACGAGCAGTACTTC. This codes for CASSLDVLGSYEQYF.

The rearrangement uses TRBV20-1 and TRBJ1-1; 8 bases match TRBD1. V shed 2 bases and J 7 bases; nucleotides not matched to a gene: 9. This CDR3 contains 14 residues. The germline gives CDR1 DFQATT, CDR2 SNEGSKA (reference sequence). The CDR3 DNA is TGCAGTGCTAGAAGGGCAGGGGGCTCGGGTGAAGCTTTCTTT. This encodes CSARRAGGSGEAFF.

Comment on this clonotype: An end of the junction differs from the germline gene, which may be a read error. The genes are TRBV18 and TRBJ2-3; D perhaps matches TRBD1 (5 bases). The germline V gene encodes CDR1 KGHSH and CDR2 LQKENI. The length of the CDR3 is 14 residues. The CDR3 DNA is TGTGCCAGCTCTCCACCTTCGACAGCCGATACGCAGTATTTT. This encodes CASSPPSTADTQYF.

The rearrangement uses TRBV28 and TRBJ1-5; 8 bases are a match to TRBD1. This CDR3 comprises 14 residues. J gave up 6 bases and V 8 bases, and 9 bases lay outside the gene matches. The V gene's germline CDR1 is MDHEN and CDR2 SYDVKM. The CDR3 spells CASRPTGAGQPQHF. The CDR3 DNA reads TGTGCCAGCCGCCCGACAGGGGCCGGTCAGCCCCAGCATTTT.

DNA for the CDR3: TGCGCCAGCGGGACTGATGACAATCAGCCCCAGCATTTT. Translated: CASGTDDNQPQHF. The V gene is TRBV10-1, the J gene TRBJ1-5; D is possibly TRBD1 (5 bases). The CDR3 sequence is 13 residues long. The germline gives CDR1 WNHNN, CDR2 SYGVQD (reference sequence). V lost 8 bases and J lost 3, with 11 bases in between.

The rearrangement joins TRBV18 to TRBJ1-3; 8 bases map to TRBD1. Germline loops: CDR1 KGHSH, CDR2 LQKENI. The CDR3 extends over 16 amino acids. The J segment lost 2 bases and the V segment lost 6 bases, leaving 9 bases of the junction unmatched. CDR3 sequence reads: CASSFQGARAGNTIYF. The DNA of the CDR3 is TGTGCCAGCTCCTTTCAGGGGGCGCGGGCTGGAAACACCATATATTTT.

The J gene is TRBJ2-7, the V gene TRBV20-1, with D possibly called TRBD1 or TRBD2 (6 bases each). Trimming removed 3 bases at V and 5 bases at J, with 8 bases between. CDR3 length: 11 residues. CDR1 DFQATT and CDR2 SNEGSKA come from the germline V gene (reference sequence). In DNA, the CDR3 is TGCAGTGCTAGGGGGGGCCACGAGCAGTACTTC. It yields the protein CSARGGHEQYF.

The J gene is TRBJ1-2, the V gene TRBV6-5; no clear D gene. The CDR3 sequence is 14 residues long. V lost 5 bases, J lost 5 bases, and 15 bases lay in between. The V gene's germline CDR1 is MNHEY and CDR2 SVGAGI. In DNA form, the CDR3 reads TGTGCCAGCAGTGCCCGGGCCCGGGGATATGGCTACACCTTC. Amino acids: CASSARARGYGYTF.